One and the same sample provided the 7 T cell receptor beta chains below, sequenced in a study of cytomegalovirus exposure and HLA in healthy donors. TCRdb's table, derived via immunoSEQ multiplex PCR, lists solely in-frame clones and lacks some. The repertoire holds about 140,000 clones, with approximately 94% as singletons. Sample: PBMCs. The receptors here all came from a man aged 18-30 years in good health and CMV-seropositive.

This chain joins TRBV4-1 and TRBJ2-1; the match to TRBD2 covers 7 bases. From germline, CDR1 is MGHRA and CDR2 YSYEKL. The J segment lost 12 bases and the V segment lost 0 bases, leaving 5 bases of the junction unmatched. This CDR3 comprises 13 residues. In nucleotides, the CDR3 is TGCGCCAGCAGCCAAGAGGGGGGGACCGGGCAGTTCTTC. Amino acid sequence: CASSQEGGTGQFF.

The chain has TRBV11-2 and TRBJ2-7; a weak D match, TRBD1 (6 bases). Trimming pared 4 bases from V and 0 bases from J, leaving 10 bases between. This CDR3 spans 14 amino acids. Germline V gene data show CDR1 as SGHAT and CDR2 as FQNNGV. The CDR3 loop is CASSWTVSSYEQYF. DNA for the CDR3: TGTGCCAGCAGCTGGACAGTAAGCTCCTACGAGCAGTACTTC.

The genes are TRBV5-4 and TRBJ1-1; D gene unclear. Germline values: CDR1 SGHNT, CDR2 YYREEE (reference sequence). The CDR3 has 14 amino acids. V lost 3 bases to trimming and J lost 1 base, with 10 bases between them. The CDR3 loop reads CASSSGGKNTEAFF. CDR3 coding DNA: TGTGCCAGCAGCTCAGGAGGGAAGAACACTGAAGCTTTCTTT.

CDR3 amino acids: CASSVGPTGTGYGYTF. Written as DNA, the CDR3 is TGTGCCAGCAGCGTAGGTCCCACAGGGACGGGTTATGGCTACACCTTC. The chain combines TRBV9 with TRBJ1-2, with D possibly TRBD1 on 6 matching bases. The CDR3 covers 16 residues. Germline V CDR1 and CDR2: SGDLS, YYNGEE. Trimming removed 0 bases from V and 5 bases from J, with 17 bases in between.

The rearrangement uses TRBV6-1 and TRBJ2-7, with 8 bases fitting TRBD1. There are 15 residues in the CDR3. Germline lookup yields CDR1 MNHNS and CDR2 SASEGT. With 4 bases clipped from V and 5 bases from J, the junction kept 10 bases outside the gene matches. CDR3 region: CASSVTWTGLNEQYF. The CDR3 nucleotides read TGTGCCAGCAGTGTTACCTGGACAGGGCTGAACGAGCAGTACTTC.

The genes are TRBV28 and TRBJ1-2, with TRBD1 matching over 8 bases. V lost 6 bases to trimming and J lost 3 bases; unmatched junction nucleotides: 6. CDR3 length: 14 amino acids. Germline loops: CDR1 MDHEN, CDR2 SYDVKM. In DNA form, the CDR3 reads TGTGCCAGCAGGCAAACAGGGGGGGACTATGGCTACACCTTC. Translating gives CASRQTGGDYGYTF.

The V and J genes are TRBV5-4 and TRBJ2-1, with 7 bases that match TRBD1. Germline CDR1 reads SGHNT; CDR2 reads YYREEE (reference sequence). After removal of 0 bases from V and 5 bases from J, the junction contained 5 bases not matched to a gene. The CDR3 length is 15 residues. CDR3 DNA: TGTGCCAGCAGCTTGGGTGGGCAGGGGGACAATGAGCAGTTCTTC. Translated, it gives CASSLGGQGDNEQFF.